This section outlines one T cell receptor (beta chain) sequence together with its context. Using immunoSEQ multiplex PCR, the repertoire was profiled, and TCRdb retains in-frame clones only, with some absent. Of around 1.9 million clones detected, about 93% appear once; the ten largest clones hold about 1.5%. CDR1 and CDR2 (germline): LNHDA, SQIVND (reference sequence). Trimming pared 3 bases from V and 7 bases from J, leaving 12 bases between. The CDR3 is 14 residues long. CD45RO-negative, CCR7-positively selected cells formed the naive CD8 fraction, excluding terminally differentiated effector memory CD45RA+ cells. These data belong to a study of shared clonotypes between healthy human individuals.

V and J are TRBV19 and TRBJ1-4; D is unclear. The sequencing sample was made of naive CD8+ T cells from PBMCs. The clonotype comes from a man between 18 and 35 years old in good health. Some clones in this sample may be carry-over from other donors' samples. This chain's CDR3 is CASSITVLGEKLFF. Here the CDR3 DNA reads TGTGCCAGTAGTATTACAGTTTTGGGTGAAAAACTGTTTTTT.